These 10 T cell receptor beta chains were sequenced from one sample in a study of relationships among human T cell subsets. CD4+ cells were positively selected first, then anti-CD25 beads isolated CD4+CD25+ regulatory T cells. Semiquantitative ARM-PCR amplified T cell receptor alpha and beta CDR3 regions from mRNA. Exponential amplification used communal superprimers after tagged nested gene-specific primers in ARM-PCR. TCRdb redid the calling of the multiplex PCR reads with MiXCR, one entry per CDR3 protein. This table has roughly 15,000 distinct CDR3 sequences, 60% appearing once. The sample was Tregs sorted from blood. The receptors come from a man between 40 and 49 years old in good health.

The J gene is TRBJ2-3, the V gene TRBV19; 11 bases are a match to TRBD1. Trimming at V came to 6 bases and at J to 4 bases, leaving 9 bases not matched to a gene. This CDR3 has 16 amino acids. CDR1 and CDR2 from the germline V gene are LNHDA and SQIVND (reference sequence). CDR3 DNA sequence: TGTGCCAGTAGGTGGACAGGGGGCTCCCGTCCAGATACGCAGTATTTT. Translation: CASRWTGGSRPDTQYF. Based on the CDR3 plus reference TRBV19 and TRBJ2-3, the full variable domain is DGGITQSPKYLFRKEGQNVTLSCEQNLNHDAMYWYRQDPGQGLRLIYYSQIVNDFQKGDIAEGYSVSREKKESFPLTVTSAQKNPTAFYLCASRWTGGSRPDTQYFGPGTRLTVL.

The rearrangement links TRBV20-1 to TRBJ1-3, with D unclear. CDR1 and CDR2 (germline): DFQATT, SNEGSKA (reference sequence). With 4 bases removed from V and 4 bases from J, the gap between germline ends came to 11 bases. The CDR3 runs 13 residues. CDR3 amino acids: CSAIPRSGNTIYF. CDR3 DNA sequence: TGCAGTGCTATTCCACGGAGCGGAAACACCATATATTTT.

This clonotype was seen only once. The rearrangement uses TRBV7-9 and TRBJ2-1, with a weak D call TRBD1 (6 bases). Germline values: CDR1 SEHNR, CDR2 FQNEAQ (reference sequence). Trimming pared 5 bases from V and 10 bases from J, leaving 12 bases between. CDR3 size: 12 residues. CDR3 nucleotides: TGTGCCAGCAGCAATACTGGGGGCGAGCAGTTCTTC. This encodes CASSNTGGEQFF.

This chain connects TRBV12-3 or TRBV12-4 to TRBJ2-1; 7 positions agree with TRBD1. J lost 1 base, V lost 4 bases, and 1 base had no gene match. The CDR3 spans 14 residues. For the CDR3, the DNA is TGTGCCAGCAGTTGGGACAGATCCTACAATGAGCAGTTCTTC. Translation gives CASSWDRSYNEQFF.

The V call is TRBV11-2, the J call TRBJ2-1; tentatively, D is TRBD2 (6 bases). This CDR3 region has 15 residues. Germline V gives CDR1 SGHAT, CDR2 FQNNGV. Trimming removed 5 bases from V and 3 bases from J, with 14 bases in between. The CDR3 loop reads CASSPRLVNYNEQFF. The CDR3 region has the DNA TGTGCCAGCAGCCCCCGACTAGTAAACTACAATGAGCAGTTCTTC.

The chain links TRBV5-1 to TRBJ2-5, with 11 bases lining up with TRBD2. V lost 4 bases and J lost 0; bases outside the gene matches: 5. In germline, CDR1 is SGHRS, CDR2 YFSETQ. The CDR3 is made up of 16 amino acids. The CDR3 sequence is CASSRSGLADQETQYF. The CDR3 bases are TGCGCCAGCAGCAGATCGGGACTAGCGGACCAAGAGACCCAGTACTTC.

Note on this clonotype: Lacking the conserved final phenylalanine or tryptophan, this CDR3 likely reflects a read error. The V and J genes are TRBV6-6 and TRBJ2-7; TRBD1 matches at 11 bases. Germline V gives CDR1 MNHNY, CDR2 SVGAGI (reference sequence). This CDR3 spans 14 amino acids. With 6 bases clipped from V and 2 bases from J, the junction kept 3 bases outside the gene matches. CDR3 coding DNA: TGTGCCAGCAGGCCGGGACAGGGGGCCTACGAGCAGTACTCC. The encoded protein is CASRPGQGAYEQYS.

CDR3: CASSLRTGGSGELFF. DNA for the CDR3: TGTGCCAGTTCCCTACGGACAGGGGGATCCGGGGAGCTGTTTTTT. The chain joins TRBV19 to TRBJ2-2; 10 positions match TRBD1. The CDR3 totals 15 residues. The ends lost 8 bases at V and 6 bases at J; junction bases unmatched: 9. Germline CDR1 reads LNHDA; CDR2 reads SQIVND (reference sequence).

The chain couples TRBV28 to TRBJ1-5; D is possibly TRBD1 (5 bases). The CDR3 is 17 amino acids. V was trimmed by 3 bases and J by 2 bases, leaving 17 bases between them. Germline V gene lookup returns CDR1 MDHEN and CDR2 SYDVKM. CDR3 region: CASSLRQGGKGNQPQHF. The CDR3 nucleotides read TGTGCCAGCAGTTTGAGGCAGGGTGGTAAGGGCAATCAGCCCCAGCATTTT. The full variable domain, rest sourced from reference TRBV28 and TRBJ1-5, is DVKVTQSSRYLVKRTGEKVFLECVQDMDHENMFWYRQDPGLGLRLIYFSYDVKMKEKGDIPEGYSVSREKKERFSLILESASTNQTSMYLCASSLRQGGKGNQPQHFGDGTRLSIL.

The chain combines TRBV30 with TRBJ2-5; tentative D call: TRBD1 (5 bases). In germline, CDR1 is GTSNPN, CDR2 SVGIG (reference sequence). This CDR3 has 16 residues. Trimming removed 3 bases at V and 1 base at J, with 18 bases between. The CDR3 nucleotides read TGTGCCTGGAGCATTAAAACCTGGGGCAGCCAAGAGACCCAGTACTTC. This encodes CAWSIKTWGSQETQYF.